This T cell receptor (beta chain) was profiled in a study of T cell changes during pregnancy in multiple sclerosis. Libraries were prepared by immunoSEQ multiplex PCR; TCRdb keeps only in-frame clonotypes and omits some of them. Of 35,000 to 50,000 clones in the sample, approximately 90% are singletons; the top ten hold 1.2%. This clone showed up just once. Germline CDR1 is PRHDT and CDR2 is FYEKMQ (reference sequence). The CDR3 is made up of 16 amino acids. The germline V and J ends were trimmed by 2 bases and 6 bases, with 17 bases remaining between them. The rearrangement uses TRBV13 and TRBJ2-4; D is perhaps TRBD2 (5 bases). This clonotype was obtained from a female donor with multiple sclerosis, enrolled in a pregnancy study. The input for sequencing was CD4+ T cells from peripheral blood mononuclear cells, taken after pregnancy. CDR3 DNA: TGTGCCAGCAGCTTAAGTTCGTGGACCAGCGGAAACATTCAGTACTTC. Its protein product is CASSLSSWTSGNIQYF.